The subject of this entry is one T cell receptor beta chain. Its target is unknown. This specimen comes from a study of cytomegalovirus exposure and HLA in healthy donors. Study results and limitations: High sensitivity and specificity were reportedly achieved when the classifier diagnosed cytomegalovirus status. TCR beta sequences reportedly predicted the HLA-A and HLA-B alleles of most subjects accurately.

The PCR had 60 Vbeta and 13 Jbeta primers. Clones were read by immunoSEQ multiplex PCR, and TCRdb kept only the in-frame ones, dropping some. Of about 200,000 clones detected, about 83% appear once; the ten largest clones hold 1.1% to 1.5%. The receptor comes from a girl aged 10 to 17 in good health and CMV-seronegative. The sample taken for sequencing was PBMCs.

The CDR3 reads CASSPRTEGTDTQYF. The DNA of the CDR3 is TGTGCCAGCAGCCCCCGGACAGAAGGCACAGATACGCAGTATTTT. The chain combines TRBV9 with TRBJ2-3, with D maybe TRBD1 (6 bases). The CDR3 has 15 amino acids. V lost 4 bases and J lost 1, with 13 bases in between. CDR1 and CDR2 (germline): SGDLS, YYNGEE.